This entry lists 7 T cell receptor beta chains sequenced from one sample in a study of shared clonotypes between healthy human individuals. Libraries were prepared by immunoSEQ multiplex PCR; TCRdb keeps only in-frame clonotypes and omits some of them. The repertoire consists of around 2.1 million clones, with about 93% occurring once and the leading ten covering about 1.5%. Naive CD8 cells comprised CD45RO-negative, CCR7-positively selected cells, excluding terminally differentiated effector memory CD45RA+ cells. Sequenced sample: naive CD8+ T cells from PBMCs. These receptors were taken from a young man in good health. Some clones in this sample may be carry-over from other donors' samples.

The chain combines TRBV10-3 with TRBJ2-1; TRBD1 might be the D (6 bases). Trimming pared 2 bases from V and 6 bases from J, leaving 20 bases between. CDR1 and CDR2 (germline): ENHRY, SYGVKD. This CDR3 has 17 residues. The CDR3 coding sequence is TGTGCCATCAGTGAGCCTGGGGGCAGCCCAGGCCTCAATGAGCAGTTCTTC. Its translation: CAISEPGGSPGLNEQFF.

The chain joins TRBV27 to TRBJ2-3, with 9 nucleotides matching TRBD2. CDR3 size: 15 residues. Unmatched junction bases numbered 10, after V lost 6 bases and J lost 6 bases. Germline loops: CDR1 MNHEY, CDR2 SMNVEV (reference sequence). The CDR3 loop is CASSPFSGSIDTQYF. As DNA, the CDR3 is TGTGCCAGCAGCCCGTTTAGCGGGAGTATCGATACGCAGTATTTT.

The chain is built from TRBV7-9 and TRBJ1-1; D unclear. This CDR3 has 14 amino acids. Germline CDR1 SEHNR, CDR2 FQNEAQ (reference sequence). V lost 0 bases and J lost 4, with 9 bases in between. CDR3 sequence: CASSLAPSATEAFF. The CDR3 bases are TGTGCCAGCAGCTTAGCGCCGTCGGCCACTGAAGCTTTCTTT.

The rearrangement uses TRBV9 and TRBJ1-5, with D unresolved. The V and J ends lost 2 bases and 8 bases respectively, with 11 bases between them. This CDR3 region has 13 residues. Looked up from germline, CDR1 is SGDLS and CDR2 is YYNGEE. CDR3 DNA sequence: TGTGCCAGCAGCGTTTCAAGCGGCGAGCCCCAGCATTTT. Translation: CASSVSSGEPQHF.

The chain employs TRBV27 and TRBJ1-3; 7 bases line up with TRBD1. Trimming at V came to 2 bases and at J to 0 bases, leaving 10 bases not matched to a gene. The CDR3 runs 18 residues. The germline gives CDR1 MNHEY, CDR2 SMNVEV (reference sequence). CDR3 loop: CASSLSRTGRPSGNTIYF. In DNA form, the CDR3 reads TGTGCCAGCAGTTTAAGCCGGACAGGTCGGCCCTCTGGAAACACCATATATTTT.

V and J are TRBV27 and TRBJ2-5; D is perhaps TRBD1 or TRBD2 (5 bases each). The V gene lost 6 bases and the J gene lost 5 bases, with 22 bases spanning the gap. The CDR3 runs to 16 residues. The germline V gene encodes CDR1 MNHEY and CDR2 SMNVEV (reference sequence). The CDR3 protein is CASSSSGVRGAETQYF. CDR3 DNA sequence: TGTGCCAGCAGCTCAAGCGGAGTGAGGGGAGCGGAGACCCAGTACTTC.

For this clone: The sample contains more than one DNA sequence encoding this CDR3. CDR3 amino acids: CASSVGLDYEQYF. DNA of the CDR3: TGTGCCAGCAGCGTAGGCCTAGATTACGAGCAGTACTTC. This chain uses TRBV9 with TRBJ2-7; D gene ambiguous. In germline, CDR1 is SGDLS, CDR2 YYNGEE. Trimming left V 0 bases short and J 4 bases short, with 8 bases between. This CDR3 contains 13 residues.